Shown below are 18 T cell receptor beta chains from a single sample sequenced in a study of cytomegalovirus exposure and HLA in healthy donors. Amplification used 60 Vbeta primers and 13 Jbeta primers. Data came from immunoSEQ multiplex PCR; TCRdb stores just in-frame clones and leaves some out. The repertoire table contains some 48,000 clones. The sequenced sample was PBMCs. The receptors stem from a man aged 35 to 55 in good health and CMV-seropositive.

CDR3 sequence (DNA): TGTGCCAGTAGTAAGTCGGGACAGGAACCCTACGAGCAGTACTTC. Encoded protein: CASSKSGQEPYEQYF. The V gene is TRBV19, the J gene TRBJ2-7; TRBD1 matches 8 bases. The V gene's germline CDR1 is LNHDA and CDR2 SQIVND (reference sequence). This CDR3 is built from 15 residues. Trimming removed 4 bases from V and 2 bases from J; junction bases left unmatched: 7.

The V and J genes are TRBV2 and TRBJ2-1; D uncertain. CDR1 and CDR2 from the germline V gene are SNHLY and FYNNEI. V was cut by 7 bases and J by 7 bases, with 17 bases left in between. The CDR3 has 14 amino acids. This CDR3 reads CASTIEKLGNEQFF. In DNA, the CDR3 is TGTGCCAGCACCATCGAGAAGCTCGGGAATGAGCAGTTCTTC.

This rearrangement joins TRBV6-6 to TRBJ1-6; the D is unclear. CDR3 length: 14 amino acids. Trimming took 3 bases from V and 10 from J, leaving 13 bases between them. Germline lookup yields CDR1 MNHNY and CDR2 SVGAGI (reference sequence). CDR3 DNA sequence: TGTGCCAGCAGTTATCCGGGAGTTGGATCACCCCTCCACTTT. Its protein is CASSYPGVGSPLHF.

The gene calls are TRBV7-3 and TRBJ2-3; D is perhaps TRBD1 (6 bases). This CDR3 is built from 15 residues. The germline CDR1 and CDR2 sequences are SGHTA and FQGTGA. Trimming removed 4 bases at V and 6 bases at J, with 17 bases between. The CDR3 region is CASSYQTGSRDTQYF. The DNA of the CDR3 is TGTGCCAGCAGCTATCAGACAGGCTCCAGGGATACGCAGTATTTT.

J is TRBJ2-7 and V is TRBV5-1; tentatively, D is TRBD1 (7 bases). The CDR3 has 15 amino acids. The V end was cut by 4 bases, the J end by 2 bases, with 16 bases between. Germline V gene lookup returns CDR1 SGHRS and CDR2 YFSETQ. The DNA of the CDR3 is TGCGCCAGCAGCGGGGGGACAGTTCCCCCCTACGAGCAGTACTTC. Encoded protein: CASSGGTVPPYEQYF.

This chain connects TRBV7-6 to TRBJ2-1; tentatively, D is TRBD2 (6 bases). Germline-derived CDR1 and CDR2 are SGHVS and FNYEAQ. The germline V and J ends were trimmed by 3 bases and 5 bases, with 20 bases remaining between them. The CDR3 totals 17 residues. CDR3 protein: CASSFSPSGTGHNEQFF. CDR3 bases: TGTGCCAGCAGCTTTTCCCCCTCCGGGACTGGCCACAATGAGCAGTTCTTC.

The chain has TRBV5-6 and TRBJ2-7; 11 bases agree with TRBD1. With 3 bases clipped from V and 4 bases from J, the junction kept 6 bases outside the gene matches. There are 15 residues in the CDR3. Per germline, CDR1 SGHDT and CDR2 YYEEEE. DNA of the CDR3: TGTGCCAGCAGCTGGTCCGGGACAGGGGGTTACGAGCAGTACTTC. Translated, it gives CASSWSGTGGYEQYF.

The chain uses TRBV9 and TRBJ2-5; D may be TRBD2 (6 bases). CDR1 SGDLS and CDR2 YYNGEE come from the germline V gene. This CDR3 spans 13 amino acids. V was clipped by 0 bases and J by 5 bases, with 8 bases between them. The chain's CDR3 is CASSVGLAETQYF. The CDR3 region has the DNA TGTGCCAGCAGCGTAGGGCTAGCGGAGACCCAGTACTTC.

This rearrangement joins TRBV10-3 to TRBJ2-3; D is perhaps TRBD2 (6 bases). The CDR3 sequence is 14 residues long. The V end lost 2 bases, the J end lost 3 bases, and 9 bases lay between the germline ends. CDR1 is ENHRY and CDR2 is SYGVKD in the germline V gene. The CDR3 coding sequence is TGTGCCATCAGTGAGACTAGCCTTACAGATACGCAGTATTTT. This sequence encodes CAISETSLTDTQYF.

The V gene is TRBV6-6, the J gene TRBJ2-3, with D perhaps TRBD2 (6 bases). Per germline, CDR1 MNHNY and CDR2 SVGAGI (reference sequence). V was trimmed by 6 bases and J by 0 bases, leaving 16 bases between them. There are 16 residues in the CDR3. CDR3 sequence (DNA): TGTGCCAGCAGCCACTCTCAGGGACTTAGCACAGATACGCAGTATTTT. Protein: CASSHSQGLSTDTQYF.

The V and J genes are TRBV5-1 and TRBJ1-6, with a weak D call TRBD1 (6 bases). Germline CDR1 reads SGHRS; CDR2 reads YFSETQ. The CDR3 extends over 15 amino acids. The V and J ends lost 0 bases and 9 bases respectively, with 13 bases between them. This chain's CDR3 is CASSLGGHQPSPLHF. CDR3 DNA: TGCGCCAGCAGCTTGGGGGGACACCAACCTTCACCCCTCCACTTT.

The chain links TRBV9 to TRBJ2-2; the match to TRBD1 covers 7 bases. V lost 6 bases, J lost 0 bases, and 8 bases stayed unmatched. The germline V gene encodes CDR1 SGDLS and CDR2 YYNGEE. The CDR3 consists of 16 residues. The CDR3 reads CASTETGTANTGELFF. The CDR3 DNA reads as TGTGCCAGCACCGAAACCGGGACAGCGAACACCGGGGAGCTGTTTTTT.

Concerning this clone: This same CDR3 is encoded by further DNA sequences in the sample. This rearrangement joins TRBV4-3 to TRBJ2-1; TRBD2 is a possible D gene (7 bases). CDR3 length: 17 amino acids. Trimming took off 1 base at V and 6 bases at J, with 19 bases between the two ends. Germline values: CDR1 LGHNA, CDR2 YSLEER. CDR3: CASSQAPPGGEINEQFF. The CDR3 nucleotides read TGCGCCAGCAGCCAAGCCCCCCCGGGGGGCGAGATCAATGAGCAGTTCTTC.

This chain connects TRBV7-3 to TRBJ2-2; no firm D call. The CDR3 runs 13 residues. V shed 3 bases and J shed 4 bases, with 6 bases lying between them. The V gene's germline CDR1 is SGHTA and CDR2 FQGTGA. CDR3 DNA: TGTGCCAGCAGCTTTAAGAGCACCGGGGAGCTGTTTTTT. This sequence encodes CASSFKSTGELFF.

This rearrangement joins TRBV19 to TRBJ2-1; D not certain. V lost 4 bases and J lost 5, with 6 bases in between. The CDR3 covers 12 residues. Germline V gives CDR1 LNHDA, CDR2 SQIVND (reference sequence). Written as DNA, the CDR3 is TGTGCCAGTAGTAGGCAGAACAATGAGCAGTTCTTC. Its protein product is CASSRQNNEQFF.

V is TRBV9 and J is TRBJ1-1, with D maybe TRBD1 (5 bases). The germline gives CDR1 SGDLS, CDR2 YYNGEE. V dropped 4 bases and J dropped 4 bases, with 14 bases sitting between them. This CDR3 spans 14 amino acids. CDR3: CASSPRERSTEAFF. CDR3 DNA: TGTGCCAGCAGCCCCAGGGAAAGGTCCACTGAAGCTTTCTTT.

Here the CDR3 DNA reads TGCGCCAGCAGCGGGACACTCTACGAGCAGTACTTC. Translation: CASSGTLYEQYF. This chain joins TRBV5-1 and TRBJ2-7; a possible D gene is TRBD1 (6 bases). V was cut by 4 bases and J by 3 bases, with 8 bases left in between. CDR1 is SGHRS and CDR2 is YFSETQ in the germline V gene. The CDR3 is made up of 12 amino acids.

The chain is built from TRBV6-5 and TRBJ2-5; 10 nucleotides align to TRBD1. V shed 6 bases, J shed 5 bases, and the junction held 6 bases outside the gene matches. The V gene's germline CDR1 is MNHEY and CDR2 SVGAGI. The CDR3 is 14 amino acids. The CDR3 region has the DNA TGTGCCAGCAGCCTCGGGACAGGGGCGGAGACCCAGTACTTC. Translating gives CASSLGTGAETQYF.